Sequencing of this TCR beta chain was carried out in a study of cytotoxic CD8 clonotypes in ibrutinib-treated CLL. About the research overall: The patients, roughly ten relapsed/refractory and approximately 16 treatment-naive, included about 17 who were IGHV unmutated. After treatment lasting a median approximately 11 months, range 6 to 36, response samples were collected. Study outcomes and limitations: Pretreatment clonality was elevated relative to age-matched healthy donors and paralleled circulating CD8+ T-cell counts.

For this clone: What it binds is unknown.

Libraries were prepared by immunoSEQ multiplex PCR; TCRdb keeps only in-frame clonotypes and omits some of them. The sample carries 110,000 to 150,000 clones, 60% to 85% recorded once. Germline CDR1 LGHNA, CDR2 YSLEER. This CDR3 region has 13 residues. V was pared by 0 bases and J by 15 bases, with 15 bases between. This sequence originates from a human donor with chronic lymphocytic leukemia. Sequencing used PBMCs, obtained after 24 months of ibrutinib treatment. The chain is built from TRBV4-3 and TRBJ2-1; TRBD2 might be the D (6 bases). CDR3 bases: TGCGCCAGCAGCCAAGAGGCCCGACTAGGATGGTTCTTC. It encodes CASSQEARLGWFF.